Each of the 5 T cell receptor beta chains below was sequenced from the same sample in a study of cytomegalovirus exposure and HLA in healthy donors. Primers: 60 Vbeta forward and 13 Jbeta reverse. Data came from immunoSEQ multiplex PCR; TCRdb stores just in-frame clones and leaves some out. The sample comprises roughly 120,000 clones, more than 80% of which are singletons, and around 3% rests with the top ten. The sequencing sample was made of PBMCs. These receptor sequences come from a male donor in good health and CMV-seronegative.

The chain uses TRBV11-3 and TRBJ2-3, with 7 bases that match TRBD1. The CDR3 is 14 residues long. Germline CDR1 SGHNT, CDR2 YENEEA. Losses at the gene ends were 5 bases for V and 2 bases for J; bases not matched to a gene: 4. The CDR3 sequence: CASSRDSYTDTQYF. The CDR3 region has the DNA TGTGCCAGCAGCCGGGACAGCTACACAGATACGCAGTATTTT.

This chain connects TRBV5-4 to TRBJ1-2; tentatively, D is TRBD1 (6 bases). V lost 0 bases and J lost 2, with 14 bases in between. The germline gives CDR1 SGHNT, CDR2 YYREEE (reference sequence). CDR3 length equals 16 residues. The DNA of the CDR3 is TGTGCCAGCAGCTTGGACCCACAGGGCCAGAACTATGGCTACACCTTC. Translated, it gives CASSLDPQGQNYGYTF.

This chain links TRBV27 with TRBJ1-5; D remains unclear. Germline V gene data show CDR1 as MNHEY and CDR2 as SMNVEV (reference sequence). V dropped 4 bases and J dropped 3 bases, with 10 bases sitting between them. The CDR3 totals 14 residues. The CDR3 nucleotides read TGTGCCAGCAGTTCGACAAGGTACAATCAGCCCCAGCATTTT. Its translation: CASSSTRYNQPQHF.

This clone came up once. The rearrangement links TRBV7-9 to TRBJ1-2, with D perhaps TRBD1 (6 bases). The germline CDR1 and CDR2 sequences are SEHNR and FQNEAQ (reference sequence). V was pared by 10 bases and J by 4 bases, with 16 bases between. This CDR3 contains 13 residues. The CDR3 DNA follows: TGTGCCACCTACGGACAGTATAGCTATGGCTACACCTTC. Its translation: CATYGQYSYGYTF.

The chain combines TRBV28 with TRBJ2-5, with 7 bases that match TRBD2. Germline V gene lookup returns CDR1 MDHEN and CDR2 SYDVKM. This CDR3 is 15 amino acids long. J gave up 4 bases and V 5 bases, and 10 bases lay outside the gene matches. The CDR3 DNA is TGTGCCAGCAGTCCCAACTGGGAGGGTGCAGAGACCCAGTACTTC. Protein product: CASSPNWEGAETQYF. The whole variable domain, remainder taken from reference TRBV28 and TRBJ2-5, is DVKVTQSSRYLVKRTGEKVFLECVQDMDHENMFWYRQDPGLGLRLIYFSYDVKMKEKGDIPEGYSVSREKKERFSLILESASTNQTSMYLCASSPNWEGAETQYFGPGTRLLVL.